Shown below are 8 T cell receptor beta chains from a single sample sequenced in a study of blood T cell repertoires in COVID-19. Only in-frame clones appear in the TCRdb table, and some are missing; sequencing was by immunoSEQ multiplex PCR. The table has approximately 310,000 clones, under 90% seen once; the top ten hold 4% to 6%. Sample: PBMCs or T cells enriched from blood (not recorded which). These receptors were obtained from a man in his fifties or sixties who had recovered from COVID-19.

This chain connects TRBV5-1 to TRBJ1-5; 8 nucleotides agree with TRBD1. The germline CDR1 and CDR2 sequences are SGHRS and YFSETQ. The CDR3 runs 15 residues. Unmatched junction bases numbered 4, after V lost 0 bases and J lost 5 bases. This CDR3 is CASSLGTGPYQPQHF. Written as DNA, the CDR3 is TGCGCCAGCAGCTTGGGGACAGGGCCCTATCAGCCCCAGCATTTT.

This clone was detected only a few times. The chain combines TRBV5-4 with TRBJ1-2; D remains ambiguous. This CDR3 is built from 14 residues. Germline V gene lookup returns CDR1 SGHNT and CDR2 YYREEE (reference sequence). Trimming left V 2 bases short and J 1 base short, with 9 bases between. Here the CDR3 DNA reads TGTGCCAGCAGCTTAGTAACCTATAACTATGGCTACACCTTC. It encodes CASSLVTYNYGYTF.

The chain links TRBV5-1 to TRBJ1-4; no clear D gene. The germline CDR1 and CDR2 sequences are SGHRS and YFSETQ. CDR3 size: 13 residues. Trimming pared 7 bases from V and 7 bases from J, leaving 14 bases between. The DNA for the CDR3 is TGCGCCAGCGGCCGAGAGGGAGGTGAAAAACTGTTTTTT. It translates to CASGREGGEKLFF.

The chain recombines TRBV28 with TRBJ2-1; 9 bases align to TRBD1. The germline V gene has CDR1 MDHEN and CDR2 SYDVKM. This CDR3 is 13 amino acids long. The junction had 4 bases not matched to a gene; V was cut back by 6 bases and J by 7 bases. The CDR3 sequence: CASSRDRVNEQFF. For the CDR3, the DNA is TGTGCCAGCAGCCGGGACAGGGTGAATGAGCAGTTCTTC.

The rearrangement uses TRBV5-1 and TRBJ2-2, with TRBD1 as a possible D gene (5 bases). Germline CDR1 and CDR2: SGHRS and YFSETQ. The CDR3 sequence is 16 residues long. V was clipped by 2 bases and J by 0 bases, with 11 bases between them. This CDR3 is CASSFPGKSNTGELFF. The CDR3, as DNA: TGCGCCAGCAGCTTCCCAGGGAAGTCGAACACCGGGGAGCTGTTTTTT.

The CDR3 is CSVETSSGTGGTEAFF. In nucleotides, the CDR3 is TGCAGCGTTGAAACCTCGTCCGGGACAGGGGGCACTGAAGCTTTCTTT. The V call is TRBV29-1, the J call TRBJ1-1; 11 bases are shared with TRBD1. This CDR3 has 16 residues. Germline-derived CDR1 and CDR2 are SQVTM and ANQGSEA. The J segment lost 4 bases and the V segment lost 2 bases, leaving 9 bases of the junction unmatched.

V and J are TRBV20-1 and TRBJ1-3, with D unresolved. Germline CDR1 reads DFQATT; CDR2 reads SNEGSKA (reference sequence). Trimming shortened V by 4 bases and J by 6 bases, and 7 bases separated the two germline ends. This CDR3 is built from 11 residues. DNA for the CDR3: TGCAGTGCTAAGAGGGAAAACACCATATATTTT. Protein: CSAKRENTIYF.

V usage is TRBV20-1 and J usage is TRBJ1-5; the D is unclear. This CDR3 contains 13 residues. Germline loops: CDR1 DFQATT, CDR2 SNEGSKA (reference sequence). V lost 3 bases and J 2 bases, leaving 8 bases between the germline ends. CDR3 in amino acids: CSASTTRNQPQHF. The CDR3 DNA sequence: TGCAGTGCTAGTACCACTCGCAATCAGCCCCAGCATTTT.